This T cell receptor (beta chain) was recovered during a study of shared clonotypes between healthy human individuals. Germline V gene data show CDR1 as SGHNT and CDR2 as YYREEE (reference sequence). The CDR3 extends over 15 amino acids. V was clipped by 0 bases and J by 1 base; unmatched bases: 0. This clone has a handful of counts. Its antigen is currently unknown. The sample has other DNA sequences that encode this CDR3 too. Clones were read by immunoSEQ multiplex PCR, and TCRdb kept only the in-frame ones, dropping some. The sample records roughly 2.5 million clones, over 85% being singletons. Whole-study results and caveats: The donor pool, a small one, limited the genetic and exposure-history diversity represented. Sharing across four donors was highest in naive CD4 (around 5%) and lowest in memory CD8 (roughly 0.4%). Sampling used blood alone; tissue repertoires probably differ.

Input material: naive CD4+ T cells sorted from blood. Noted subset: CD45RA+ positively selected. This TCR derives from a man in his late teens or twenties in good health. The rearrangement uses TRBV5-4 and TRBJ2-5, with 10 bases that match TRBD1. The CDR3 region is CASSLGTGGQETQYF. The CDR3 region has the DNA TGTGCCAGCAGCTTGGGGACAGGGGGCCAAGAGACCCAGTACTTC.